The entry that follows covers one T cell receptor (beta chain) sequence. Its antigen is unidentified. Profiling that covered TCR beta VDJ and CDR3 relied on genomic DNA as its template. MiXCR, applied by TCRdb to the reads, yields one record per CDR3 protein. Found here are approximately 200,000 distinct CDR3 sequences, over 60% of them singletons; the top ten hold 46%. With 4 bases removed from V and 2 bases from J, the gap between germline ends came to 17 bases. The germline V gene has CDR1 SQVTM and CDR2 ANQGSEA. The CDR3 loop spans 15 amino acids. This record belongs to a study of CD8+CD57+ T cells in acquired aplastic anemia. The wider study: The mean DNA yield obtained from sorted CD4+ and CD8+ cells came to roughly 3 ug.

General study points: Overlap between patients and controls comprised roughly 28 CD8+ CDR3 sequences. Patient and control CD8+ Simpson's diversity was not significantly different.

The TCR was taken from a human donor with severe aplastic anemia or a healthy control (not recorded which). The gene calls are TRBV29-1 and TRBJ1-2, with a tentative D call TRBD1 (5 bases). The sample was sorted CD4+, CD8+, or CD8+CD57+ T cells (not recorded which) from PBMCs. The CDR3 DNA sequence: TGCAGCGTTGTCCGGCAGGGTGGTCCCAACTATGGCTACACCTTC. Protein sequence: CSVVRQGGPNYGYTF.